This passage covers 18 T cell receptor beta chains from one sample sequenced in a study of CD8 T cells in ankylosing spondylitis. TCRdb used MiXCR to reprocess the 5' RACE reads, holding one entry per CDR3 protein. This sample has under 250,000 distinct CDR3 sequences, with 30% to 40% found just once. Source material: blood, either unsorted or a sorted T cell fraction (not recorded which). Every receptor here comes from a male donor with ankylosing spondylitis or in good health (not recorded which).

This clonotype has just one count. This chain uses TRBV25-1 with TRBJ2-2, with D uncertain. Trimming cost V 2 bases and J 6 bases, with 7 bases left between them. The CDR3 has 13 residues. Germline values: CDR1 MGHDK, CDR2 SYGVNS. The CDR3 DNA sequence: TGTGCCAGCAGTGAAGTTCTGGCCGGGGAGCTGTTTTTT. Protein: CASSEVLAGELFF. The whole variable domain, filled in from reference TRBV25-1 and TRBJ2-2, reads EADIYQTPRYLVIGTGKKITLECSQTMGHDKMYWYQQDPGMELHLIHYSYGVNSTEKGDLSSESTVSRIRTEHFPLTLESARPSHTSQYLCASSEVLAGELFFGEGSRLTVL.

This clonotype appeared a few times. This sequence joins TRBV6-1 and TRBJ2-1, with D tentatively TRBD1 (6 bases). CDR3 size: 15 residues. V gave up 7 bases and J gave up 4 bases, with 17 bases separating them. Germline V lookup: CDR1 MNHNS, CDR2 SASEGT. The CDR3 loop is CASTSPQGGYNEQFF. The CDR3 DNA sequence: TGTGCCAGCACCTCACCACAGGGCGGGTACAATGAGCAGTTCTTC.

In this sample, this clonotype turned up a few times. The V call is TRBV20-1, the J call TRBJ2-5, with 8 bases lining up with TRBD2. Trimming took 6 bases from V and 7 from J; bases not matched to a gene: 10. The CDR3 runs to 13 residues. Germline assignment: CDR1 DFQATT and CDR2 SNEGSKA (reference sequence). DNA of the CDR3: TGCAGTGCCCCTCAAGGACTAGCAGGGACCCAGTACTTC. The encoded protein is CSAPQGLAGTQYF.

This clonotype has only a few counts. The chain recombines TRBV20-1 with TRBJ2-7; 16 nucleotides line up with TRBD2. There are 15 residues in the CDR3. Germline CDR1 reads DFQATT; CDR2 reads SNEGSKA (reference sequence). V lost 5 bases and J lost 5; bases outside the gene matches: 6. In DNA form, the CDR3 reads TGCAGTGCTGGGGGACTAGCGGGGGGGAGGCACGAGCAGTACTTC. Its translation is CSAGGLAGGRHEQYF.

CDR3: CASSSTSGGGADTQYF. As DNA, the CDR3 is TGTGCCAGCAGTTCTACTAGCGGGGGGGGCGCAGATACGCAGTATTTT. The V call is TRBV12-3 or TRBV12-4, the J call TRBJ2-3; TRBD2 matches at 13 bases. This CDR3 has 16 residues. Unmatched junction bases numbered 5, after V lost 4 bases and J lost 4 bases.

The chain employs TRBV6-6 and TRBJ2-1, with D perhaps TRBD1 (7 bases). CDR3 length: 12 amino acids. Germline V lookup: CDR1 MNHNY, CDR2 SVGAGI (reference sequence). Trimming pared 2 bases from V and 12 bases from J, leaving 11 bases between. CDR3 DNA sequence: TGTGCCAGCAGTTACGGAGGGGGCGCGCAGTTCTTC. This sequence encodes CASSYGGGAQFF.

This clonotype was picked up a small number of times. J is TRBJ2-7 and V is TRBV5-1; D gene unclear. This CDR3 comprises 12 residues. Trimming left V 0 bases short and J 9 bases short, with 10 bases between. The germline V gene encodes CDR1 SGHRS and CDR2 YFSETQ. Here the CDR3 reads CASSLDLGWQYF. The CDR3, as DNA: TGCGCCAGCAGCTTGGATTTAGGGTGGCAGTACTTC.

This chain connects TRBV15 to TRBJ2-5, with TRBD2 matching 11 bases. The germline V gene has CDR1 LNHNV and CDR2 YYDKDF (reference sequence). With 2 bases clipped from V and 2 bases from J, the junction kept 4 bases outside the gene matches. CDR3 size: 16 residues. CDR3: CATSRLAGGRQETQYF. In DNA form, the CDR3 reads TGTGCCACCAGCAGACTAGCGGGGGGCCGGCAAGAGACCCAGTACTTC.

This clonotype was picked up a small number of times. The V call is TRBV27, the J call TRBJ2-7; D might be TRBD1 (5 bases). CDR1 is MNHEY and CDR2 is SMNVEV in the germline V gene (reference sequence). Trimming pared 7 bases from V and 1 base from J, leaving 11 bases between. This CDR3 comprises 13 residues. The CDR3 here is CASKGAGSYEQYF. CDR3 in DNA: TGTGCCAGCAAAGGGGCAGGTTCCTACGAGCAGTACTTC.

The chain couples TRBV7-2 to TRBJ2-3, with D unresolved. The CDR3 sequence is 13 residues long. With 0 bases removed from V and 5 bases from J, the gap between germline ends came to 6 bases. Looked up from germline, CDR1 is SGHTA and CDR2 is FQGNSA. CDR3 nucleotides: TGTGCCAGCAGCTTAGCAAGTCAAGATACGCAGTATTTT. As protein: CASSLASQDTQYF.

The V and J genes are TRBV12-3 or TRBV12-4 and TRBJ2-2; D may be TRBD1 or TRBD2 (6 bases each). This CDR3 region has 16 residues. V was trimmed by 1 base and J by 3 bases, leaving 12 bases between them. For the CDR3, the DNA is TGTGCCAGCAGTTTAGTTCCCGGGGGCGACACCGGGGAGCTGTTTTTT. It translates to CASSLVPGGDTGELFF.

In its sample, this clonotype was seen once. The chain employs TRBV6-2 or TRBV6-3 and TRBJ2-3, with D tentatively TRBD2 (6 bases). Deletions cut 2 bases from V and 3 bases from J, with 15 bases between. The germline CDR1 and CDR2 sequences are MNHEY and SVGEGT. CDR3 length equals 16 residues. The CDR3 region is CASSYQTALATDTQYF. In DNA, the CDR3 is TGTGCCAGCAGTTACCAAACCGCGCTAGCGACAGATACGCAGTATTTT.

This chain links TRBV5-1 with TRBJ2-7, with 7 bases matching TRBD2. In germline, CDR1 is SGHRS, CDR2 YFSETQ. J lost 4 bases, V lost 4 bases, and 8 bases had no gene match. This CDR3 has 14 residues. The CDR3 nucleotides read TGCGCCAGCAGCGACAGAGCGGGATCTTACGAGCAGTACTTC. Protein sequence: CASSDRAGSYEQYF.

The chain employs TRBV10-1 and TRBJ1-5; unclear D gene. Germline V gives CDR1 WNHNN, CDR2 SYGVQD (reference sequence). Trimming left V 7 bases short and J 7 bases short, with 11 bases between. CDR3 length: 12 amino acids. CDR3 amino acids: CASTLTHQPQHF. The CDR3 DNA sequence: TGCGCCAGCACCCTAACACACCAGCCCCAGCATTTT.

This clonotype was seen a few times. V gene TRBV7-2 combines with J gene TRBJ1-1; no firm D call. Germline CDR1 reads SGHTA; CDR2 reads FQGNSA. V lost 2 bases, J lost 6 bases, and 10 bases lay in between. This CDR3 is 13 amino acids long. The CDR3 loop reads CASSLWVPAEAFF. The CDR3, as DNA: TGTGCCAGCAGCTTATGGGTCCCAGCTGAAGCTTTCTTT.

This clonotype has a count of ten or more. V is TRBV20-1 and J is TRBJ1-1; 7 nucleotides match TRBD1. CDR1 DFQATT and CDR2 SNEGSKA come from the germline V gene (reference sequence). The CDR3 extends over 14 amino acids. Losses at the gene ends were 3 bases for V and 7 bases for J; bases not matched to a gene: 11. The DNA for the CDR3 is TGCAGTGCTAGTCCGGGACAGAGCTTCGGTGAAGCTTTCTTT. It encodes CSASPGQSFGEAFF.

This clonotype was detected only a few times. J is TRBJ2-1 and V is TRBV24-1; 10 bases are shared with TRBD1. The CDR3 is 14 residues long. The germline V gene encodes CDR1 KGHDR and CDR2 SFDVKD. V lost 4 bases and J lost 7; bases outside the gene matches: 3. The CDR3 here is CATSERDRGNEQFF. The CDR3 nucleotides are TGTGCCACCAGTGAACGGGACAGGGGTAATGAGCAGTTCTTC.

CDR3: CASSVQGARGNTEAFF. For the CDR3, the DNA is TGTGCCAGCTCAGTACAGGGGGCAAGGGGGAACACTGAAGCTTTCTTT. The rearrangement links TRBV18 to TRBJ1-1; 9 bases match TRBD1. Germline V gene sequence: CDR1 KGHSH, CDR2 LQKENI. The CDR3 sequence is 16 residues long. V was pared by 5 bases and J by 1 base, with 8 bases of the junction left unmatched.